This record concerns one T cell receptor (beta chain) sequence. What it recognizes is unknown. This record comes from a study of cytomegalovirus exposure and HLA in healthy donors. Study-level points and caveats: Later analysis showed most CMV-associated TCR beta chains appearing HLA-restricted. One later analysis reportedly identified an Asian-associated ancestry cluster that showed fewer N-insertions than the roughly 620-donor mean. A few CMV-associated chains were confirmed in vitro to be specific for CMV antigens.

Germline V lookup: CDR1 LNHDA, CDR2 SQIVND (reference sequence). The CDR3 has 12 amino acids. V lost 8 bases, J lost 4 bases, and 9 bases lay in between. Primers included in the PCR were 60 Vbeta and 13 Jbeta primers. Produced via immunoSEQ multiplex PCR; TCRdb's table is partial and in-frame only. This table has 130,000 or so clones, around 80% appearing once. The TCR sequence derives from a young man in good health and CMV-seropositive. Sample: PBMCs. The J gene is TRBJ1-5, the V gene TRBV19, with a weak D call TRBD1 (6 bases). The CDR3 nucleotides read TGTGCCAGTCAACAGGGAAATCAGCCCCAGCATTTT. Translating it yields CASQQGNQPQHF.